Each of the 20 T cell receptor beta chains below was sequenced from the same sample in a study of blood T cell repertoires in COVID-19. Libraries were prepared by immunoSEQ multiplex PCR; TCRdb keeps only in-frame clonotypes and omits some of them. The sample records roughly 190,000 clones, about 86% being singletons. The sample taken for sequencing was peripheral blood. The origin of the receptors is a human donor with acute or convalescent COVID-19. The donor label of this sample is uncertain.

The J gene is TRBJ2-3, the V gene TRBV3-1 (or the pseudogene TRBV3-2), with 12 bases lining up with TRBD2. Trimming cost V 4 bases and J 1 base; bases outside gene matches: 9. This CDR3 region has 18 residues. The germline CDR1 and CDR2 sequences are LGHDT and YNNKEL (reference sequence). In nucleotides, the CDR3 is TGTGCCAGCAGCCCCCCGCTAGCGGGGGGGCGGGGCACAGATACGCAGTATTTT. Protein sequence: CASSPPLAGGRGTDTQYF.

The chain uses TRBV5-6 and TRBJ2-7; a possible D gene is TRBD1 (5 bases). Germline assignment: CDR1 SGHDT and CDR2 YYEEEE. The CDR3 has 14 residues. The germline V and J ends were trimmed by 0 bases and 1 base, with 8 bases remaining between them. The CDR3 protein is CASSLVGESYEQYF. The CDR3 region has the DNA TGTGCCAGCAGCTTGGTAGGGGAATCCTACGAGCAGTACTTC.

The rearrangement links TRBV28 to TRBJ1-2; D might be TRBD1 (6 bases). Trimming took 7 bases from V and 6 from J, leaving 18 bases between them. The germline V gene encodes CDR1 MDHEN and CDR2 SYDVKM. The CDR3 spans 14 residues. CDR3 loop: CASKVGGQINGYTF. CDR3 nucleotide sequence: TGTGCCAGCAAGGTTGGAGGACAGATCAATGGCTACACCTTC.

The genes are TRBV5-1 and TRBJ2-1, with D perhaps matching TRBD2 (5 bases). V shed 1 base and J shed 1 base, with 6 bases lying between them. This CDR3 comprises 14 residues. Germline V gene data show CDR1 as SGHRS and CDR2 as YFSETQ. CDR3 protein: CASSLRTSYNEQFF. DNA for the CDR3: TGCGCCAGCAGCTTGAGGACTTCCTACAATGAGCAGTTCTTC.

This sequence joins TRBV19 and TRBJ1-1; tentatively, D is TRBD1 (5 bases). CDR1 and CDR2 from the germline V gene are LNHDA and SQIVND (reference sequence). The CDR3 runs to 13 residues. Trimming took off 10 bases at V and 3 bases at J, with 15 bases between the two ends. The CDR3 DNA reads as TGTGCCACCAAAAAGGGGCTTGACACTGAAGCTTTCTTT. Encoded protein: CATKKGLDTEAFF.

Regarding this clone: In the same sample, other DNA sequences code for this CDR3. The chain carries TRBV7-9 and TRBJ1-1; TRBD1 agrees at 8 bases. Germline-derived CDR1 and CDR2 are SEHNR and FQNEAQ (reference sequence). This CDR3 region has 15 residues. The J segment lost 1 base and the V segment lost 5 bases, leaving 6 bases of the junction unmatched. The CDR3: CASSPRQGSNTEAFF. The CDR3 DNA sequence: TGTGCCAGCAGCCCTCGACAGGGGTCGAACACTGAAGCTTTCTTT.

The V and J genes are TRBV9 and TRBJ2-1, with D perhaps matching TRBD2 (6 bases). The CDR3 length is 16 residues. Per germline, CDR1 SGDLS and CDR2 YYNGEE. V lost 3 bases and J 0 bases, leaving 13 bases between the germline ends. DNA for the CDR3: TGTGCCAGCAGCGCCCTAAGCGGGCCCTCCTACAATGAGCAGTTCTTC. This sequence encodes CASSALSGPSYNEQFF.

The chain carries TRBV19 and TRBJ2-5, with 9 positions matching TRBD2. CDR1 and CDR2 from the germline V gene are LNHDA and SQIVND (reference sequence). The CDR3 covers 16 residues. V dropped 9 bases and J dropped 7; count of bases not matched to a gene: 18. The CDR3 loop is CASSGAGREGRSTQYF. In nucleotides, the CDR3 is TGTGCCAGCAGTGGAGCGGGGCGGGAGGGCCGATCGACCCAGTACTTC.

This clone was detected only once. The chain carries TRBV12-3 or TRBV12-4 and TRBJ2-3, with D unresolved. This CDR3 is built from 12 residues. V dropped 3 bases and J dropped 6 bases, with 7 bases sitting between them. In DNA, the CDR3 is TGTGCCAGCAGTTTTCTGGCTGATACGCAGTATTTT. Translation gives CASSFLADTQYF.

The J gene is TRBJ2-7, the V gene TRBV18, with D perhaps matching TRBD1 (6 bases). The CDR3 has 16 residues. Germline CDR1 reads KGHSH; CDR2 reads LQKENI. V lost 6 bases, J lost 0 bases, and 18 bases lay in between. This CDR3 reads CASSHRAARSSYEQYF. CDR3 DNA sequence: TGTGCCAGCTCCCACAGGGCGGCCCGGAGCTCCTACGAGCAGTACTTC.

V and J are TRBV7-2 and TRBJ1-1; D ambiguous. There are 15 residues in the CDR3. CDR1 and CDR2 from the germline V gene are SGHTA and FQGNSA. Trimming took off 3 bases at V and 1 base at J, with 12 bases between the two ends. The CDR3 DNA reads as TGTGCCAGCAGCTTGACGGCCTCGGGGAACACTGAAGCTTTCTTT. Its translation: CASSLTASGNTEAFF.

The chain recombines TRBV5-1 with TRBJ2-7, with D tentatively TRBD2 (6 bases). This CDR3 spans 15 amino acids. Trimming removed 0 bases at V and 5 bases at J, with 15 bases between. Germline loops: CDR1 SGHRS, CDR2 YFSETQ. The CDR3 region has the DNA TGCGCCAGCAGCTTGGCCGGGGGTTTTGTAGACGAGCAGTACTTC. It translates to CASSLAGGFVDEQYF.

The gene calls are TRBV19 and TRBJ2-7, with TRBD2 matching over 8 bases. CDR3 length: 15 amino acids. V shed 5 bases and J 3 bases; nucleotides not matched to a gene: 9. The germline V gene has CDR1 LNHDA and CDR2 SQIVND (reference sequence). Here the CDR3 reads CASSLLREGGYEQYF. The CDR3, as DNA: TGTGCCAGTAGTCTGCTACGGGAGGGGGGCTACGAGCAGTACTTC. Variable domain in full (rest from reference TRBV19 and TRBJ2-7): DGGITQSPKYLFRKEGQNVTLSCEQNLNHDAMYWYRQDPGQGLRLIYYSQIVNDFQKGDIAEGYSVSREKKESFPLTVTSAQKNPTAFYLCASSLLREGGYEQYFGPGTRLTVT.

The sample holds a few counts of this clone. CDR3 region: CASRSSGTGNSPLHF. Here the CDR3 DNA reads TGTGCCAGCAGATCATCTGGGACAGGGAATTCACCCCTCCACTTT. The V gene is TRBV6-5, the J gene TRBJ1-6; 9 bases are a match to TRBD1. The V segment lost 6 bases and the J segment 7 bases; nucleotides outside the gene matches: 7. Germline V gene sequence: CDR1 MNHEY, CDR2 SVGAGI. The CDR3 consists of 15 residues.

The chain couples TRBV4-1 to TRBJ1-3, with 7 bases fitting TRBD1. The ends lost 1 base at V and 7 bases at J; junction bases unmatched: 10. Germline values: CDR1 MGHRA, CDR2 YSYEKL. This CDR3 has 16 residues. The CDR3 DNA reads as TGCGCCAGCAGCCAAGCCGCCTTGGGCAGGGGGAACACCATATATTTT. Residues: CASSQAALGRGNTIYF.

The chain recombines TRBV28 with TRBJ1-1, with 7 bases that match TRBD1. CDR3 length: 15 residues. The germline gives CDR1 MDHEN, CDR2 SYDVKM. V lost 5 bases to trimming and J lost 0 bases; unmatched junction nucleotides: 6. The CDR3 reads CASSPMGQLNTEAFF. CDR3 DNA sequence: TGTGCCAGCAGTCCAATGGGACAGCTGAACACTGAAGCTTTCTTT.

This chain joins TRBV18 and TRBJ1-5, with 7 bases fitting TRBD1. Germline values: CDR1 KGHSH, CDR2 LQKENI. V gave up 1 base and J gave up 5 bases; unmatched junction bases: 8. CDR3 size: 16 residues. As DNA, the CDR3 is TGTGCCAGCTCACCACTTCATAGACAGGGCCATCAGCCCCAGCATTTT. This gives the protein CASSPLHRQGHQPQHF. Together with reference TRBV18 and TRBJ1-5, the CDR3 gives the full variable domain: NAGVMQNPRHLVRRRGQEARLRCSPMKGHSHVYWYRQLPEEGLKFMVYLQKENIIDESGMPKERFSAEFPKEGPSILRIQQVVRGDSAAYFCASSPLHRQGHQPQHFGDGTRLSIL.

The J gene is TRBJ1-2, the V gene TRBV18; maybe TRBD1 (5 bases). The V end was cut by 4 bases, the J end by 3 bases, with 15 bases between. Germline V gene sequence: CDR1 KGHSH, CDR2 LQKENI. There are 15 residues in the CDR3. The CDR3 region has the DNA TGTGCCAGCTCACGGGCACGCGGGGCGGACTATGGCTACACCTTC. It encodes CASSRARGADYGYTF.

The V and J genes are TRBV11-3 and TRBJ1-6; no clear D. Germline V gives CDR1 SGHNT, CDR2 YENEEA. V lost 2 bases, J lost 13 bases, and 9 bases lay in between. CDR3 length: 12 amino acids. The CDR3 region is CASSLPVGPLHF. CDR3 nucleotide sequence: TGTGCCAGCAGCTTACCCGTCGGGCCCCTCCACTTT.

CDR3 amino acids: CASREGGSSGNTIYF. The CDR3 nucleotides are TGTGCCAGCAGGGAGGGGGGGTCCTCTGGAAACACCATATATTTT. The chain links TRBV2 to TRBJ1-3, with D perhaps matching TRBD1 (6 bases). V lost 6 bases to trimming and J lost 0 bases, with 12 bases between them. Germline V CDR1 and CDR2: SNHLY, FYNNEI. The CDR3 is made up of 15 amino acids.